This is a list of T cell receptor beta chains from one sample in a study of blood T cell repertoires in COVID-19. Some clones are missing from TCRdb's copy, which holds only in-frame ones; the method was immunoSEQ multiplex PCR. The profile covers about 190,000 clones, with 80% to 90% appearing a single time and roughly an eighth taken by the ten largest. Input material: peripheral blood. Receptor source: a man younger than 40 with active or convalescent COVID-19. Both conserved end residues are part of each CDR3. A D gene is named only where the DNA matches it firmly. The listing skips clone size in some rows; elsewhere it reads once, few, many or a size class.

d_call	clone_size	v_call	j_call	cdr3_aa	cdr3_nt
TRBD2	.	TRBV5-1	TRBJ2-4	CASSVMAGENIQYF	TGCGCCAGCAGTGTCATGGCGGGGGAAAACATTCAGTACTTC
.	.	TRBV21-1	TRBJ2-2	CASSTSDRAGELFF	TGTGCCAGCAGCACATCGGACAGGGCCGGGGAGCTGTTTTTT
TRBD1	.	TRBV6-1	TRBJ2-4	CASSGTGVQDLAKNIQYF	TGTGCCAGCAGTGGGACAGGGGTCCAAGACTTAGCCAAAAACATTCAGTACTTC
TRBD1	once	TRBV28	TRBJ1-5	CASSFSGGGWHF	TGTGCCAGCAGTTTTTCAGGGGGCGGGTGGCATTTT
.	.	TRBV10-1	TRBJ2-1	CASSDQLYNEQFF	TGCGCCAGCAGTGACCAGTTATACAATGAGCAGTTCTTC
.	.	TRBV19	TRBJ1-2	CASTTDRPGGYTF	TGTGCCAGTACCACCGACAGGCCGGGTGGCTACACCTTC
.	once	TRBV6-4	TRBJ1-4	CASSPGVGQNEKLFF	TGTGCCAGCAGTCCAGGGGTAGGGCAGAATGAAAAACTGTTTTTT
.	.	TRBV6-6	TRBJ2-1	CASSYERLSSYNEQFF	TGTGCCAGCAGTTACGAGAGGTTGAGCTCCTACAATGAGCAGTTCTTC
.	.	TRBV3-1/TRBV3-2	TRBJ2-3	CASSQDPRGGLDTQYF	TGTGCCAGCAGCCAAGATCCCAGGGGAGGGTTAGATACGCAGTATTTT
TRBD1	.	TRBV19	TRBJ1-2	CASSIQGAGYTF	TGTGCCAGTAGTATCCAGGGGGCAGGCTACACCTTC
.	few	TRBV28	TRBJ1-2	CATKGDTRYGYTF	TGTGCCACCAAAGGGGACACCCGCTATGGCTACACCTTC
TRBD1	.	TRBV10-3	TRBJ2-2	CAIRVGTGRTTGELFF	TGTGCCATCAGGGTCGGGACAGGGAGGACCACCGGGGAGCTGTTTTTT
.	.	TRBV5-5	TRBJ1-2	CASSSPPTYYGYTF	TGTGCCAGCAGCTCCCCCCCCACATACTATGGCTACACCTTC
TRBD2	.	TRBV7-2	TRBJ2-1	CASSKGLAGIEQFF	TGTGCCAGCAGCAAGGGACTAGCGGGAATTGAGCAGTTCTTC
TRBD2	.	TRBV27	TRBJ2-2	CASRGLAGTGELFF	TGTGCCAGCAGGGGACTAGCGGGGACGGGGGAGCTGTTTTTT
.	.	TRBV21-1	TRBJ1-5	CASIYKTGPGDQPQHF	TGTGCCAGCATCTACAAAACGGGACCAGGGGATCAGCCCCAGCATTTT
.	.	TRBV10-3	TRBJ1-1	CAISAGRANTEAFF	TGTGCCATCAGTGCCGGGAGAGCTAACACTGAAGCTTTCTTT
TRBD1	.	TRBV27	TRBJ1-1	CASRDRVPSEAFF	TGTGCCAGCCGGGACAGGGTACCGTCTGAAGCTTTCTTT
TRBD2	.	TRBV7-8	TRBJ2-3	CASSVNSGGADTQYF	TGTGCCAGCAGCGTCAATAGCGGGGGGGCAGATACGCAGTATTTT
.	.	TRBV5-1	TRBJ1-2	CASSSRDGYTF	TGCGCCAGCAGCTCCAGGGATGGCTACACCTTC
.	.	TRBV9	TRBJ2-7	CASSGSRPYEQYF	TGTGCCAGCAGCGGGAGCAGACCCTACGAGCAGTACTTC
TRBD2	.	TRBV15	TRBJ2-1	CATSRDLSFEGSSGRRDEQFF	TGTGCCACCAGCAGAGATCTATCTTTTGAAGGGTCTAGCGGGAGGAGGGATGAGCAGTTCTTC
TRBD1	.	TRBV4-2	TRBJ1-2	CASSQDRQGAYGYTF	TGTGCCAGCAGCCAAGATAGACAGGGGGCCTATGGCTACACCTTC
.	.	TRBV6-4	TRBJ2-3	CASSDEETDTQYF	TGTGCCAGCAGTGACGAGGAGACAGATACGCAGTATTTT
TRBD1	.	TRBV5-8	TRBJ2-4	CASTYDRAIQYF	TGTGCCAGCACGTACGACAGGGCCATTCAGTACTTC
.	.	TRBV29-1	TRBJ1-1	CSVVAAPGVTEAFF	TGCAGCGTTGTGGCAGCACCGGGGGTGACTGAAGCTTTCTTT
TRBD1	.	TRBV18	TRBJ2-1	CASSPPSGQGASNEQFF	TGTGCCAGCTCACCACCGTCAGGGCAGGGGGCGTCTAATGAGCAGTTCTTC
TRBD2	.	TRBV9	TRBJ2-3	CASSLAGGTDTQYF	TGTGCCAGCAGTCTAGCGGGGGGCACAGATACGCAGTATTTT